Following are 13 T cell receptor beta chains from one sample sequenced in a study of TIL therapy for anti-PD-1-resistant metastatic lung cancer. Time point reported: pre-treatment sample, taken before nivolumab and TIL therapy. Tumor tissue came from excised metastases, mostly pleural nodules or supraclavicular lymph nodes. The libraries were made with immunoSEQ v3. Sequenced by immunoSEQ multiplex PCR; TCRdb stores in-frame clones only, minus some. The sample records roughly 26,000 clones, roughly two thirds being singletons. The material sequenced was tumor tissue, taken at baseline. Receptors were obtained from a person between 30 and 80 years old with non-small cell lung cancer.

This clone turned up a few times. The CDR3 loop reads CASSSDRTSRYEQFF. The CDR3 DNA reads TGTGCCAGCAGCTCTGATCGGACTAGTAGGTATGAGCAGTTCTTC. The V gene is TRBV11-3, the J gene TRBJ2-1, with TRBD2 identical over 7 bases. V gave up 4 bases and J gave up 8 bases; unmatched junction bases: 11. The CDR3 extends over 15 amino acids. The germline V gene encodes CDR1 SGHNT and CDR2 YENEEA.

This clone came up once. The chain combines TRBV6-1 with TRBJ1-5, with 7 positions matching TRBD1. The CDR3 is made up of 18 amino acids. Per the germline V gene, CDR1 is MNHNS and CDR2 is SASEGT. Trimming cost V 2 bases and J 1 base; bases outside gene matches: 11. CDR3 loop: CASSEMTGWLKSNQPQHF. The CDR3 DNA follows: TGTGCCAGCAGTGAAATGACAGGGTGGCTTAAGAGCAATCAGCCCCAGCATTTT.

This sequence joins TRBV4-3 and TRBJ2-3, with TRBD2 matching over 12 bases. Per the germline V gene, CDR1 is LGHNA and CDR2 is YSLEER. The CDR3 sequence is 16 residues long. Losses at the gene ends were 3 bases for V and 4 bases for J; bases not matched to a gene: 5. In DNA, the CDR3 is TGCGCCAGCAGCCACCGACTAGCGGGGGTTCCAGATACGCAGTATTTT. As protein: CASSHRLAGVPDTQYF.

This clone was counted between two and nine times. The chain links TRBV15 to TRBJ2-1; D is ambiguous. Germline V gene lookup returns CDR1 LNHNV and CDR2 YYDKDF (reference sequence). The CDR3 contains 14 residues. Trimming shortened V by 0 bases and J by 3 bases, and 6 bases separated the two germline ends. CDR3 protein: CATSRDSGYNEQFF. CDR3 bases: TGTGCCACCAGCAGAGACTCCGGCTACAATGAGCAGTTCTTC.

V is TRBV5-1 and J is TRBJ1-6, with D unresolved. Germline V gene sequence: CDR1 SGHRS, CDR2 YFSETQ. The V end lost 0 bases, the J end lost 0 bases, and 7 bases lay between the germline ends. The CDR3 length is 16 residues. The CDR3 region has the DNA TGCGCCAGCAGCTTGGATGGCGCCTCCTATAATTCACCCCTCCACTTT. It specifies CASSLDGASYNSPLHF.

This chain joins TRBV11-2 and TRBJ1-2; D is undetermined. The length of the CDR3 is 16 residues. The V gene's germline CDR1 is SGHAT and CDR2 FQNNGV. V was shortened by 2 bases and J by 2 bases, with 15 bases between the two germline ends. This chain's CDR3 is CASSLYPPPGNYGYTF. CDR3 DNA sequence: TGTGCCAGCAGCTTATACCCTCCCCCGGGGAACTATGGCTACACCTTC.

The V gene is TRBV11-2, the J gene TRBJ1-1, with 7 bases aligning to TRBD1. The CDR3 sequence is 16 residues long. Germline lookup yields CDR1 SGHAT and CDR2 FQNNGV. J was trimmed by 2 bases and V by 4 bases; bases with no gene match: 10. CDR3 sequence: CASSSGGTAANTEAFF. DNA for the CDR3: TGTGCCAGCAGCTCCGGGGGGACAGCGGCCAACACTGAAGCTTTCTTT.

The V gene is TRBV21-1, the J gene TRBJ1-6. TRBV21-1 is marked as a pseudogene. This CDR3 has 16 amino acids. CDR3 nucleotide sequence: TGTGCCAGCAGCTCATATGAGGCACCCGGTAATTCACCCCTCCACTTT. Amino acid sequence: CASSSYEAPGNSPLHF.

This clone has only a few counts. This rearrangement joins TRBV7-6 to TRBJ2-2, with TRBD1 identical over 7 bases. CDR1 is SGHVS, CDR2 FNYEAQ, per germline. The CDR3 runs to 17 residues. J was trimmed by 2 bases and V by 2 bases; bases with no gene match: 8. CDR3 sequence reads: CASSLHQQGSNTGELFF. In DNA, the CDR3 is TGTGCCAGCAGCTTACACCAACAGGGGTCCAACACCGGGGAGCTGTTTTTT.

To note about this clone: The sample has other DNA sequences that encode this CDR3 too. V and J are TRBV20-1 and TRBJ2-7; no clear D. Trimming removed 6 bases from V and 3 bases from J, with 6 bases in between. The germline V gene encodes CDR1 DFQATT and CDR2 SNEGSKA (reference sequence). CDR3 length: 10 residues. CDR3 nucleotide sequence: TGCAGTGCCCTGGACTACGAGCAGTACTTC. Residues: CSALDYEQYF.

The chain employs TRBV19 and TRBJ1-5; a weak D match, TRBD1 (5 bases). V was pared by 3 bases and J by 1 base, with 10 bases between. The length of the CDR3 is 15 residues. Germline-derived CDR1 and CDR2 are LNHDA and SQIVND (reference sequence). CDR3 sequence reads: CASSMGRASNQPQHF. The DNA of the CDR3 is TGTGCCAGTAGTATGGGGCGAGCGAGCAATCAGCCCCAGCATTTT.

This clone was found a few times. The rearrangement uses TRBV9 and TRBJ1-5, with D possibly matching TRBD1 (6 bases). The CDR3 contains 14 residues. Germline-derived CDR1 and CDR2 are SGDLS and YYNGEE. V was pared by 0 bases and J by 7 bases, with 11 bases between. The CDR3 DNA is TGTGCCAGCAGCGTAGAGGGGGTAAGGCAGCCCCAGCATTTT. It is translated as CASSVEGVRQPQHF.

DNA for the CDR3: TGTGCCAGCAGGCTCGGATCATATAGCAATCAGCCCCAGCATTTT. This gives the protein CASRLGSYSNQPQHF. The J gene is TRBJ1-5, the V gene TRBV27; D remains unclear. The germline V gene encodes CDR1 MNHEY and CDR2 SMNVEV (reference sequence). The CDR3 spans 15 residues. Trimming shortened V by 6 bases and J by 0 bases, and 12 bases separated the two germline ends.